Presented here are 17 T cell receptor beta chains from one specimen sequenced in a study of T cells in Graves' hyperthyroidism and ophthalmopathy. It was RNA transcripts that yielded the amplified TCR beta CDR3 regions. The HTBI primer set drove a first-round RT-PCR of the TCR CDR3. Via MiXCR, TCRdb re-called the multiplex PCR reads, giving one row per CDR3 protein. This sample has under 650,000 distinct CDR3 sequences, with roughly 16% found just once. Sequenced sample: blood. These TCRs come from a woman aged 25 to 39 with Graves' hyperthyroidism.

This chain uses TRBV20-1 with TRBJ1-5; D is unresolved. The CDR3 totals 15 residues. V lost 0 bases and J 2 bases, leaving 11 bases between the germline ends. CDR1 is DFQATT, CDR2 SNEGSKA, per germline (reference sequence). In nucleotides, the CDR3 is TGCAGTGCTAGAGATCCGAGCGACGGCAATCAGCCCCAGCATTTT. It translates to CSARDPSDGNQPQHF.

This clonotype appeared many times. The chain is built from TRBV28 and TRBJ1-1; no clear D. V dropped 2 bases and J dropped 8 bases, with 15 bases sitting between them. Germline CDR1 MDHEN, CDR2 SYDVKM. The CDR3 contains 14 residues. CDR3 protein: CASSLRVRPSEAFF. CDR3 bases: TGTGCCAGCAGTTTAAGGGTGCGGCCGTCAGAAGCTTTCTTT.

The chain is built from TRBV2 and TRBJ2-7; D is possibly TRBD1 (5 bases). V gave up 6 bases and J gave up 6 bases, with 15 bases separating them. The CDR3 covers 13 residues. Per germline, CDR1 SNHLY and CDR2 FYNNEI. The CDR3 protein is CASSLAGACEQYF. For the CDR3, the DNA is TGTGCCAGCAGCTTAGCTGGGGCCTGCGAGCAGTACTTC.

This clonotype was seen many times. The genes are TRBV7-9 and TRBJ2-1; D is unclear. This CDR3 spans 13 amino acids. Germline loops: CDR1 SEHNR, CDR2 FQNEAQ (reference sequence). V was trimmed by 3 bases and J by 5 bases, leaving 8 bases between them. CDR3 loop: CASSFESDNEQFF. The CDR3 DNA is TGTGCCAGCAGCTTCGAGAGCGACAATGAGCAGTTCTTC.

This chain joins TRBV29-1 and TRBJ2-7; TRBD1 matches 7 bases. Losses at the gene ends were 7 bases for V and 5 bases for J; bases not matched to a gene: 11. Germline V gives CDR1 SQVTM, CDR2 ANQGSEA. The CDR3 is made up of 13 amino acids. CDR3 DNA sequence: TGCAGCGGAGGGGGCAGGGGCAAACACGAGCAGTACTTC. The encoded protein is CSGGGRGKHEQYF.

This clonotype occurred many times. The chain uses TRBV25-1 and TRBJ2-7; D is unresolved. This CDR3 region has 13 residues. Germline CDR1 reads MGHDK; CDR2 reads SYGVNS. Trimming left V 1 base short and J 2 bases short, with 6 bases between. CDR3 loop: CASSESGTYEQYF. CDR3 nucleotides: TGTGCCAGCAGTGAATCAGGAACCTACGAGCAGTACTTC.

V and J are TRBV5-4 and TRBJ2-1; 8 bases match TRBD1. Losses at the gene ends were 7 bases for V and 4 bases for J; bases not matched to a gene: 4. The CDR3 totals 13 residues. Germline CDR1 and CDR2: SGHNT and YYREEE (reference sequence). The CDR3 nucleotides are TGTGCCAGCCCGGGACAGGAATACAATGAGCAGTTCTTC. It codes for CASPGQEYNEQFF.

This clonotype was recorded at least ten times. The chain is built from TRBV30 and TRBJ1-1; D is ambiguous. V was pared by 0 bases and J by 3 bases, with 8 bases between. The CDR3 covers 13 residues. CDR1 and CDR2 from the germline V gene are GTSNPN and SVGIG (reference sequence). This chain's CDR3 is CAWSVTADTEAFF. For the CDR3, the DNA is TGTGCCTGGAGTGTAACGGCGGACACTGAAGCTTTCTTT.

The gene calls are TRBV20-1 and TRBJ2-2, with TRBD2 matching 10 bases. The length of the CDR3 is 15 residues. V lost 2 bases and J lost 1; bases outside the gene matches: 1. Germline CDR1 DFQATT, CDR2 SNEGSKA (reference sequence). For the CDR3, the DNA is TGCAGTGCTAGAAGACTAGCGGGGAACACCGGGGAGCTGTTTTTT. Amino acids: CSARRLAGNTGELFF.

V is TRBV9 and J is TRBJ2-4; TRBD2 might be the D (6 bases). Germline V gene lookup returns CDR1 SGDLS and CDR2 YYNGEE. The CDR3 covers 11 residues. The germline V and J ends were trimmed by 7 bases and 8 bases, with 10 bases remaining between them. The CDR3 region has the DNA TGTGCCAGCGGACCGGGGGACATTCAGTACTTC. It encodes CASGPGDIQYF.

In its sample, this clonotype was seen a few times. The chain links TRBV30 to TRBJ2-1, with D possibly TRBD1 on 6 matching bases. The CDR3 is 11 amino acids. Between the trimmed V and J ends, which lost 1 base and 15 bases, there was a span of 13 bases. The germline V gene has CDR1 GTSNPN and CDR2 SVGIG (reference sequence). CDR3 amino acids: CAWSGSGDVFF. The DNA of the CDR3 is TGTGCCTGGAGTGGTTCAGGGGACGTGTTCTTC.

The rearrangement links TRBV5-1 to TRBJ2-2; D gene ambiguous. Germline V gene sequence: CDR1 SGHRS, CDR2 YFSETQ. V was pared by 9 bases and J by 5 bases, with 11 bases between. The CDR3 is 12 residues long. The CDR3 DNA is TGCGCCACCCGCGCGGAGACCGGGGAGCTGTTTTTT. As protein: CATRAETGELFF.

The table lists this clonotype with a few counts. The chain uses TRBV30 and TRBJ2-7; possibly TRBD1 or TRBD2 for D (5 bases each). Deletions cut 4 bases from V and 6 bases from J, with 10 bases between. The CDR3 sequence is 11 residues long. CDR1 is GTSNPN and CDR2 is SVGIG in the germline V gene (reference sequence). Here the CDR3 DNA reads TGTGCCTGGAATGAGGGGAGCGAGCAGTACTTC. Translation gives CAWNEGSEQYF.

This clonotype has a handful of counts. The rearrangement uses TRBV13 and TRBJ2-7; TRBD1 matches at 8 bases. CDR3 size: 12 residues. Germline V CDR1 and CDR2: PRHDT, FYEKMQ (reference sequence). J was trimmed by 3 bases and V by 8 bases; bases with no gene match: 3. The CDR3 region has the DNA TGTGCCAGCGGCAGGGGGCACTACGAGCAGTACTTC. Translating gives CASGRGHYEQYF.

This clonotype was counted at least ten times. The genes are TRBV7-6 and TRBJ2-1; D remains unclear. Germline V gives CDR1 SGHVS, CDR2 FNYEAQ. The CDR3 sequence is 14 residues long. Trimming removed 4 bases from V and 7 bases from J, with 14 bases in between. CDR3 loop: CASSSSVYGNEQFF. As DNA, the CDR3 is TGTGCCAGCAGCTCGAGCGTCTACGGGAATGAGCAGTTCTTC.

The rearrangement joins TRBV6-4 to TRBJ1-2; tentatively, D is TRBD1 (6 bases). V was clipped by 11 bases and J by 1 base, with 17 bases between them. CDR1 MRHNA and CDR2 SNTAGT come from the germline V gene. The CDR3 consists of 14 residues. CDR3 DNA sequence: TGTGCCCCTCACCCCGGGACAAATAACTATGGCTACACCTTC. Protein product: CAPHPGTNNYGYTF.

J is TRBJ1-5 and V is TRBV24-1, with TRBD1 identical over 7 bases. Trimming cost V 3 bases and J 1 base; bases outside gene matches: 5. The length of the CDR3 is 16 residues. Germline lookup yields CDR1 KGHDR and CDR2 SFDVKD. In DNA form, the CDR3 reads TGTGCCACCAGTGATCCGCGGACAGGCAGCAATCAGCCCCAGCATTTT. Amino acid sequence: CATSDPRTGSNQPQHF.